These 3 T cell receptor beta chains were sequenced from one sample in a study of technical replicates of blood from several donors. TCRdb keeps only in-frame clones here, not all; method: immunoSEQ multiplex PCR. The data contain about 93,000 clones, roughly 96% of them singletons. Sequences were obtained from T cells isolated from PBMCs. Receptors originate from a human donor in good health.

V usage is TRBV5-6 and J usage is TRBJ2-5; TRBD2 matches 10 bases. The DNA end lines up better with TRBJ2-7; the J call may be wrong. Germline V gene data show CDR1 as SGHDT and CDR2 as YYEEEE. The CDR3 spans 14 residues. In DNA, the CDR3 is TGTGCCAGCAGCAGAGCGGGAGGGTTCCACGAGCAGTACTTC. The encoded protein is CASSRAGGFHEQYF.

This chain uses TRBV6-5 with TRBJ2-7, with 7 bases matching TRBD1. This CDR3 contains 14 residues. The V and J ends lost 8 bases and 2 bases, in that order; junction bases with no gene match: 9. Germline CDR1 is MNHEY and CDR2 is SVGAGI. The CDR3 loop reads CASSFGTATYEQYF. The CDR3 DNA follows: TGTGCCAGCTCGTTTGGGACAGCCACCTACGAGCAGTACTTC.

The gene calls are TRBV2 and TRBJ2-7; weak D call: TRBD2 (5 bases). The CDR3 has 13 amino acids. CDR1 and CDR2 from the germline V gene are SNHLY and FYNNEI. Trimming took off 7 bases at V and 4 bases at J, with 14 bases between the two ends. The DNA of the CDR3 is TGTGCCAGCATAAGGACCGGCGGGTACGAGCAGTACTTC. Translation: CASIRTGGYEQYF.